Below, 8 T cell receptor beta chains from the same sample are listed, as sequenced in a study of CD8+ T cells in alopecia areata. cDNA serving as the sequencing template came from extracted, reverse transcribed RNA. TCRdb's copy holds only in-frame clones and misses some; the assay was immunoSEQ multiplex PCR. Of some 180,000 clones in the sample, around 63% were seen once. This specimen was CD4+ T cells sorted from blood, taken at week 0. The receptors derive from a human donor with alopecia areata.

The chain employs TRBV20-1 and TRBJ1-2, with D unresolved. With 0 bases removed from V and 6 bases from J, the gap between germline ends came to 5 bases. This CDR3 has 11 residues. The germline gives CDR1 DFQATT, CDR2 SNEGSKA (reference sequence). This CDR3 reads CSARDLDGYTF. The CDR3 nucleotides are TGCAGTGCTAGAGATCTGGATGGCTACACCTTC.

The J gene is TRBJ2-7, the V gene TRBV29-1; D gene ambiguous. The CDR3 runs to 12 residues. Germline V gene sequence: CDR1 SQVTM, CDR2 ANQGSEA. V gave up 7 bases and J gave up 3 bases, with 13 bases separating them. The CDR3 coding sequence is TGCAGCGCATACCTTGGAAGCTACGAGCAGTACTTC. Its protein product is CSAYLGSYEQYF.

As for this clone: The same CDR3 arises from other DNA sequences in this sample as well. This chain connects TRBV6-6 to TRBJ1-1; D call uncertain. Per germline, CDR1 MNHNY and CDR2 SVGAGI (reference sequence). The CDR3 runs 12 residues. V was shortened by 5 bases and J by 5 bases, with 9 bases between the two germline ends. The CDR3: CASSTRTTEAFF. CDR3 bases: TGTGCCAGCAGTACCAGGACGACTGAAGCTTTCTTT.

The gene calls are TRBV12-5 and TRBJ2-3; 9 bases are shared with TRBD1. This CDR3 has 16 residues. The junction had 2 bases not matched to a gene; V was cut back by 1 base and J by 0 bases. The germline V gene encodes CDR1 LGHNT and CDR2 FRNRAP. This CDR3 is CASGLGQGVSTDTQYF. The CDR3 nucleotides are TGTGCTAGTGGTTTGGGACAGGGGGTAAGCACAGATACGCAGTATTTT.

The V call is TRBV29-1, the J call TRBJ2-3; D might be TRBD2 (5 bases). CDR1 and CDR2 from the germline V gene are SQVTM and ANQGSEA. The CDR3 is 15 amino acids. V shed 4 bases and J shed 2 bases, with 16 bases lying between them. This CDR3 is CSVVGLADFTDTQYF. In nucleotides, the CDR3 is TGCAGCGTTGTTGGACTCGCCGATTTCACAGATACGCAGTATTTT.

The chain links TRBV10-1 to TRBJ1-4; no reliable D call. The CDR3 is made up of 14 amino acids. From germline, CDR1 is WNHNN and CDR2 SYGVQD (reference sequence). V gave up 3 bases and J gave up 8 bases, with 13 bases separating them. The CDR3 sequence is CASSDGGTGEKLFF. The DNA of the CDR3 is TGCGCCAGCAGTGACGGCGGAACGGGGGAAAAACTGTTTTTT.

In this sample, this clone turned up a few times. V and J are TRBV29-1 and TRBJ2-2; D uncertain. Germline V gives CDR1 SQVTM, CDR2 ANQGSEA. Trimming took 1 base from V and 6 from J, leaving 6 bases between them. This CDR3 is built from 12 residues. The CDR3 sequence is CSVEGASGELFF. In nucleotides, the CDR3 is TGCAGCGTTGAAGGGGCATCCGGGGAGCTGTTTTTT.

V is TRBV5-1 and J is TRBJ1-1; 8 bases align to TRBD1. The V gene end was trimmed by 4 bases and the J gene end by 7 bases; junction bases not matched to a gene: 12. CDR3 length: 15 residues. CDR1 SGHRS and CDR2 YFSETQ come from the germline V gene. The CDR3 nucleotides read TGCGCCAGCAGCCAGGCGGGACAGGCCAATGGTGAAGCTTTCTTT. It is translated as CASSQAGQANGEAFF. The whole variable domain, remainder taken from reference TRBV5-1 and TRBJ1-1, is KAGVTQTPRYLIKTRGQQVTLSCSPISGHRSVSWYQQTPGQGLQFLFEYFSETQRNKGNFPGRFSGRQFSNSRSEMNVSTLELGDSALYLCASSQAGQANGEAFFGQGTRLTVV.